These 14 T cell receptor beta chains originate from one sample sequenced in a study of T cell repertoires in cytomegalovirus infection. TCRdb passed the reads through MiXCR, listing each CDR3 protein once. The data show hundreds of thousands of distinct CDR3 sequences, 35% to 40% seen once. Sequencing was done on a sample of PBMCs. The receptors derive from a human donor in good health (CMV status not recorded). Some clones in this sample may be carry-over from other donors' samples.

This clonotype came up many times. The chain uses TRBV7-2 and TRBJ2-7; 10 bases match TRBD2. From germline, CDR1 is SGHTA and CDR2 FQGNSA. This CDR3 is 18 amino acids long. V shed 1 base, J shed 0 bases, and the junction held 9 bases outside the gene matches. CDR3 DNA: TGTGCCAGCAGCTTAGGTCTTTCGCTAGCGGGGGACTCCTACGAGCAGTACTTC. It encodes CASSLGLSLAGDSYEQYF.

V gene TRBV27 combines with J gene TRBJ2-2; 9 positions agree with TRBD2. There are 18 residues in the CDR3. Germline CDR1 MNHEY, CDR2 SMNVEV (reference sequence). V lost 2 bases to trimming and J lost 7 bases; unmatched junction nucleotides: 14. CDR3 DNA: TGTGCCAGCAGTTTAAGTTCTAGCGGGACCCGAAAGGTCGGGGAGCTGTTTTTT. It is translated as CASSLSSSGTRKVGELFF.

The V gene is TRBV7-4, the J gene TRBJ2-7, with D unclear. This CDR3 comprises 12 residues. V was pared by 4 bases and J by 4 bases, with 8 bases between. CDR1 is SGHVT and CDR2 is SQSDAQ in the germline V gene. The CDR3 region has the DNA TGTGCCAGCAGCTGTCTACGATACGAGCAGTACTTC. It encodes CASSCLRYEQYF.

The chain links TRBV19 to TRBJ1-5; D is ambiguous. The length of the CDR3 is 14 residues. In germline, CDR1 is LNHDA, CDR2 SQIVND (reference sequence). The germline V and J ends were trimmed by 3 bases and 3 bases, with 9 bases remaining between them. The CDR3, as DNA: TGTGCCAGTAGTATTCCCCGGCCCAATCAGCCCCAGCATTTT. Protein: CASSIPRPNQPQHF. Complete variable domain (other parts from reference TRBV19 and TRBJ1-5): DGGITQSPKYLFRKEGQNVTLSCEQNLNHDAMYWYRQDPGQGLRLIYYSQIVNDFQKGDIAEGYSVSREKKESFPLTVTSAQKNPTAFYLCASSIPRPNQPQHFGDGTRLSIL.

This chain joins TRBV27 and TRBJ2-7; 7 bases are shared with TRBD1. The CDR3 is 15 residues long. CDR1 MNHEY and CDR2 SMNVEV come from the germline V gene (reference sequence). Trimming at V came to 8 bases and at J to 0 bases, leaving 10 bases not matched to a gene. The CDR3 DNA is TGTGCCAGCCGCTACCGAGGACAGGTCTCCTACGAGCAGTACTTC. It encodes CASRYRGQVSYEQYF.

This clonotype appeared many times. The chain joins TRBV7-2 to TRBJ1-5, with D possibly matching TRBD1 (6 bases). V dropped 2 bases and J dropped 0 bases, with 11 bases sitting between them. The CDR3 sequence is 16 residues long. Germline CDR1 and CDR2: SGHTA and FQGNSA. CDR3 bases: TGTGCCAGCAGCTTAAGGGGGGGTTATAGCAATCAGCCCCAGCATTTT. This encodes CASSLRGGYSNQPQHF.

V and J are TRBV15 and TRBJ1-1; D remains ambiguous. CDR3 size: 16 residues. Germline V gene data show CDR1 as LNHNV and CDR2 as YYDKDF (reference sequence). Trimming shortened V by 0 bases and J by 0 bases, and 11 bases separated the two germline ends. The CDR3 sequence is CATSRELQRLNTEAFF. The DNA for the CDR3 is TGTGCCACCAGCAGAGAGCTCCAGAGGTTGAACACTGAAGCTTTCTTT. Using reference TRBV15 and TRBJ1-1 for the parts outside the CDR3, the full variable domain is DAMVIQNPRYQVTQFGKPVTLSCSQTLNHNVMYWYQQKSSQAPKLLFHYYDKDFNNEADTPDNFQSRRPNTSFCFLDIRSPGLGDTAMYLCATSRELQRLNTEAFFGQGTRLTVV.

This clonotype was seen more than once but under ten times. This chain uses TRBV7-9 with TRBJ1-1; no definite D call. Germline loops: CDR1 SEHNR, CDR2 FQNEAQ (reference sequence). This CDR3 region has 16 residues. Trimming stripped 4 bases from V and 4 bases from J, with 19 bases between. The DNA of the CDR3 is TGTGCCAGCAGCTCCGGCGGAGGGCGCGGCGCCACTGAAGCTTTCTTT. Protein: CASSSGGGRGATEAFF.

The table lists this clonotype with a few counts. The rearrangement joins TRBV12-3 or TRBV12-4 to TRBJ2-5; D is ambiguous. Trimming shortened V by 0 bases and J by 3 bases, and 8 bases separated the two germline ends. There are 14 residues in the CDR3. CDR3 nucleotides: TGTGCCAGCAGTTTAGCGCTTACAGAAGAGACCCAGTACTTC. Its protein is CASSLALTEETQYF.

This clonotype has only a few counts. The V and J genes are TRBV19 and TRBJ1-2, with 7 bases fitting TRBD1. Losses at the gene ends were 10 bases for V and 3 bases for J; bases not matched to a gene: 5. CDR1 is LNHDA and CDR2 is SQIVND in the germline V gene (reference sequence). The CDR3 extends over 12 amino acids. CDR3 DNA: TGTGCCACACGACAGGGATACTATGGCTACACCTTC. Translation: CATRQGYYGYTF. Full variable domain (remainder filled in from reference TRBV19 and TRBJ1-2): DGGITQSPKYLFRKEGQNVTLSCEQNLNHDAMYWYRQDPGQGLRLIYYSQIVNDFQKGDIAEGYSVSREKKESFPLTVTSAQKNPTAFYLCATRQGYYGYTFGSGTRLTVV.

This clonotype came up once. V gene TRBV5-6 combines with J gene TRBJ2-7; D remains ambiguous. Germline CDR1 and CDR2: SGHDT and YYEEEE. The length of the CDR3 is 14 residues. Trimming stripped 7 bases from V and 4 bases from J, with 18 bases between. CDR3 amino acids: CASHSVRLSYEQYF. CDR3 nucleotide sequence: TGTGCCAGCCACTCCGTGAGGCTGTCATACGAGCAGTACTTC.

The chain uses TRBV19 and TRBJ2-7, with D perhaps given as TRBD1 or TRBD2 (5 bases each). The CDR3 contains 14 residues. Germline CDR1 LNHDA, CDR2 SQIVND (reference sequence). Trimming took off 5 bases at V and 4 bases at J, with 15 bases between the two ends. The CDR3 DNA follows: TGTGCCAGTAGTGCGCCGGGACGGAGATACGAGCAGTACTTC. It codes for CASSAPGRRYEQYF.

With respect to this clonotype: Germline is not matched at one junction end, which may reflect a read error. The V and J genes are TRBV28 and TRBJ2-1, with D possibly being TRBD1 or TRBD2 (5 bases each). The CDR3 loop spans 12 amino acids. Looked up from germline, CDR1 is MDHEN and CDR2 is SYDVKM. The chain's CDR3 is CATTPSGTPPIF. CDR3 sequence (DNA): TGTGCTACGACTCCTTCCGGGACCCCTCCGATCTTC. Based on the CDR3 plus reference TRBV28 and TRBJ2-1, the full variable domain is DVKVTQSSRYLVKRTGEKVFLECVQDMDHENMFWYRQDPGLGLRLIYFSYDVKMKEKGDIPEGYSVSREKKERFSLILESASTNQTSMYLCATTPSGTPPIFGPGTRLTVL.

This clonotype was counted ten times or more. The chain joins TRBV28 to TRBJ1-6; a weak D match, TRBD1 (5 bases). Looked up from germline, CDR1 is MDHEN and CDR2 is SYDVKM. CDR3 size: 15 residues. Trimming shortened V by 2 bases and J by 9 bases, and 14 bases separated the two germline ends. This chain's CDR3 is CASSLRKGKGSPLHF. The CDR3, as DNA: TGTGCCAGCAGTTTAAGGAAGGGGAAGGGTTCACCCCTCCACTTT.